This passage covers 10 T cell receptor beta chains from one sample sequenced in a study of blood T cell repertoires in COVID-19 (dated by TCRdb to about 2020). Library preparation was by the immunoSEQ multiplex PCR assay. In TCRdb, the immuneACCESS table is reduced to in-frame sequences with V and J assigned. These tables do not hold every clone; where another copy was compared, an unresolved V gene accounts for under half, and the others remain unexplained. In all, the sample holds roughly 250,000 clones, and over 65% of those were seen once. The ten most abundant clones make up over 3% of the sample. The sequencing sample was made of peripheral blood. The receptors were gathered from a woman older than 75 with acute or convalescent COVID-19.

CDR3 loop: CASSQGLYEQYF. The CDR3 DNA reads TGTGCCAGCAGTCAGGGACTTTACGAGCAGTACTTC. The chain couples TRBV28 to TRBJ2-7, with a weak D call TRBD2 (6 bases). The CDR3 extends over 12 amino acids. CDR1 is MDHEN, CDR2 SYDVKM, per germline. Between the trimmed V and J ends, which lost 5 bases and 4 bases, there was a span of 9 bases.

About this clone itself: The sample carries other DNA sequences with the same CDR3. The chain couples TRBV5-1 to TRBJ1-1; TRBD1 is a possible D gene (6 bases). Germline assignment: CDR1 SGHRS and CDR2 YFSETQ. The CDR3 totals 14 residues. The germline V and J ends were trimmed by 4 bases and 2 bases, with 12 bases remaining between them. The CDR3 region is CASSQQGGNTEAFF. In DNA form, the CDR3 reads TGCGCCAGCAGCCAACAGGGTGGTAACACTGAAGCTTTCTTT.

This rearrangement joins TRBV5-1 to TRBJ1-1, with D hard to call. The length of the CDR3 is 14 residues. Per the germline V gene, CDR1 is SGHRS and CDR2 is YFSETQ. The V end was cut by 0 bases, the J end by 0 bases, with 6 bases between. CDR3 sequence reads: CASSLAAMNTEAFF. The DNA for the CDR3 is TGCGCCAGCAGCTTGGCCGCGATGAACACTGAAGCTTTCTTT.

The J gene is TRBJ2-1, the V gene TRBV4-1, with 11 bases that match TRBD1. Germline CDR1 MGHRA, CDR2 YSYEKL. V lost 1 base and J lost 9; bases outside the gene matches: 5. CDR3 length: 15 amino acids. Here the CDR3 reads CASSQGTGGFVEQFF. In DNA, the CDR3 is TGCGCCAGCAGCCAAGGGACAGGGGGCTTCGTTGAGCAGTTCTTC.

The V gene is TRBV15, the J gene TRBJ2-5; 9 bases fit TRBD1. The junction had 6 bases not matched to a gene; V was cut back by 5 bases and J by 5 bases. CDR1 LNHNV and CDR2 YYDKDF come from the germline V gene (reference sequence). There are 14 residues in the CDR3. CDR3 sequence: CATSPGQGRETQYF. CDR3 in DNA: TGTGCCACCAGCCCGGGACAGGGAAGGGAGACCCAGTACTTC.

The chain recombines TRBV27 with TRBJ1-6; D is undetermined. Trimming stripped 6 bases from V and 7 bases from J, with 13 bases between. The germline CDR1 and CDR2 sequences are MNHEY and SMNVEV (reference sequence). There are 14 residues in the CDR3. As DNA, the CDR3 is TGTGCCAGCAGAGCGGGTGAGTCAAATTCACCCCTCCACTTT. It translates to CASRAGESNSPLHF.

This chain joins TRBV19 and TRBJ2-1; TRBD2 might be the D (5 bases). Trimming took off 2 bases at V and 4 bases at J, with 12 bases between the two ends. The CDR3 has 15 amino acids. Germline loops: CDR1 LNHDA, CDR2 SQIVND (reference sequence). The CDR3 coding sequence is TGTGCCAGTAGTATACCAGGAGGCGGGTACAATGAGCAGTTCTTC. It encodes CASSIPGGGYNEQFF.

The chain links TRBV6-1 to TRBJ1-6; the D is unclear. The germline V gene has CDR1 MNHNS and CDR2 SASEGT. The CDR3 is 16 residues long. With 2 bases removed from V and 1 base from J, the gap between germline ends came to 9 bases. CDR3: CASSELGGSYNSPLHF. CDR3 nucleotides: TGTGCCAGCAGTGAACTGGGAGGGTCCTATAATTCACCCCTCCACTTT.

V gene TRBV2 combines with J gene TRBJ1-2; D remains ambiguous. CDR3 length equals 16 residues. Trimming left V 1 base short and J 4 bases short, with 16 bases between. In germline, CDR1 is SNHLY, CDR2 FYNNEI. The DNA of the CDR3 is TGTGCCAGCAGTGAAGTTCGCGAAACCCCGATCTATGGCTACACCTTC. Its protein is CASSEVRETPIYGYTF.

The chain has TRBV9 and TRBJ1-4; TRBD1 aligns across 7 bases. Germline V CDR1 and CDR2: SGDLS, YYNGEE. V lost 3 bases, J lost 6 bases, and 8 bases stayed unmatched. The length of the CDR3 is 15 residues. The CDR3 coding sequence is TGTGCCAGCAGCGCGGAGACAGGGATCGATGAAAAACTGTTTTTT. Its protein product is CASSAETGIDEKLFF.